The rows below give T cell receptor beta chains drawn from one sample of a study of blood T cell repertoires in COVID-19. Data came from immunoSEQ multiplex PCR; TCRdb stores just in-frame clones and leaves some out. Of about 250,000 clones in the sample, 65% to 85% were seen once. The source material was PBMCs or T cells enriched from blood (not recorded which). Source of these receptors: a man over 45 who had recovered from COVID-19. Each CDR3 is given with its conserved first and last residue. D genes are given only for firm matches.

V gene,J gene,D gene,CDR3 protein
TRBV7-9,TRBJ1-4,TRBD1,CASSRTGGTNEKLFF
TRBV9,TRBJ2-7,NA,CASSVGEVSTYEQYF
TRBV15,TRBJ1-1,NA,CATSIDGTLNTEAFF
TRBV12-5,TRBJ1-2,NA,CASGLPPDYGYTF
TRBV5-1,TRBJ1-2,NA,CASSSTLGHSGYTF
TRBV4-2,TRBJ1-2,NA,CASSPTLGGTNYGYTF
TRBV7-8,TRBJ1-2,TRBD1,CASSEPTGTGYTF
TRBV9,TRBJ1-2,NA,CASSPQQTIYGYTF
TRBV19,TRBJ1-2,TRBD1,CASSIRDRDYGYTF
TRBV28,TRBJ2-2,TRBD1,CASSPLEQTGQGFTGELFF
TRBV7-7,TRBJ2-1,NA,CASSLAWSSYNEQFF
TRBV19,TRBJ1-5,NA,CASSTPVHGGQPQHF
TRBV30,TRBJ1-4,NA,CAWSAHTATNEKLFF
TRBV7-8,TRBJ2-2,TRBD1,CASSWGTGRNGELFF
TRBV18,TRBJ2-7,NA,CASSPGPPYEQYF
TRBV3-1/TRBV3-2,TRBJ2-1,NA,CASSQVVRAAYNEQFF
TRBV7-3,TRBJ2-7,TRBD2,CASSSKAGGPSEQYF
TRBV7-9,TRBJ2-3,NA,CASSHAPSSGTDTQYF
TRBV7-6,TRBJ2-1,TRBD2,CASSFTSGRKNYNEQFF
TRBV3-1/TRBV3-2,TRBJ1-5,TRBD1,CASSQNGQGASQPQHF
TRBV20-1,TRBJ2-1,NA,CSASWGDEQFF
TRBV4-1,TRBJ2-5,NA,CASSQDAEQLTETQYF
TRBV27,TRBJ1-6,NA,CASRAQGNSPLHF
TRBV5-5,TRBJ2-7,NA,CASSDRLGEQYF
TRBV12-3/TRBV12-4,TRBJ1-5,NA,CASSFSRAQPQHF
TRBV28,TRBJ2-5,NA,CASSRETQYF
TRBV20-1,TRBJ2-1,TRBD1,CSASRTGGHNEQFF
TRBV30,TRBJ2-5,NA,CAWSVLETQYF
TRBV19,TRBJ1-4,TRBD1,CASSNPPHRGRSEKLFF
TRBV4-3,TRBJ1-3,NA,CASSQGQGGGAGNTIYF
TRBV18,TRBJ2-7,NA,CASSPPSGLGEQYF
TRBV28,TRBJ1-5,NA,CASSPGQKVQPQHF
TRBV7-2,TRBJ2-5,NA,CASTLGGTGETQYF
TRBV25-1,TRBJ1-2,NA,CASSEAGAGARDGYTF
TRBV6-5,TRBJ2-1,TRBD1,CASRDRDYNEQFF
TRBV5-4,TRBJ2-7,TRBD1,CASSLGGQGGYEQYF
TRBV19,TRBJ2-2,TRBD2,CASSPFAGVVTGELFF
TRBV24-1,TRBJ1-5,TRBD1,CATSDQTGDNQPQHF
TRBV23-1,TRBJ2-3,NA,CASSLTRDISDADTQYF
TRBV5-6,TRBJ1-1,TRBD1,CASSLEVAGGTEAFF
TRBV3-1/TRBV3-2,TRBJ1-3,NA,CASSQGVGAGNTIYF
TRBV2,TRBJ2-3,TRBD2,CASSPQRGAPDTQYF
TRBV15,TRBJ2-2,NA,CATSSRLATNTGELFF
TRBV5-1,TRBJ2-5,TRBD1,CASTNQGQVKETQYF
TRBV11-2,TRBJ2-1,TRBD2,CASSRTSDPYNEQFF
TRBV7-2,TRBJ1-6,NA,CASRTWGTDNSPLHF